The TCR beta chain under discussion was sequenced for a study of regulatory T cells in long-lasting Graves disease (dated by TCRdb to 2020 to 2022). As for the study more broadly: Antithyroid drugs had been taken for less than 3 months by newly diagnosed Graves' disease patients. This study used TCR sequencing and RNA sequencing of peripheral blood to compare persistent Graves' disease patients against newly diagnosed Graves' disease patients. The study was registered as a clinical trial and conducted in China. TCR sequencing covered some 13 persistent and 20 newly diagnosed Graves' disease patients, approximately 33 samples in total. Study-wide conclusions, independent of this receptor: The study examined only peripheral blood because the primary lesion, thyroid tissue, could not be accessed. TRBV28, TRBJ1-2 and TRBJ2-5 were preferentially used in persistent disease, while TRBV20-1 and TRBJ2-1 were favored in newly diagnosed disease. Compared with newly diagnosed patients, persistent Graves' disease patients had lower TCR Shannon entropy and fewer highly expanded clones, which suggests clonal expansion. Only the TCR beta chain was sequenced and analyzed. More public clonotypes were shared among persistent patients (approximately 3,000) than among newly diagnosed patients (966). The authors acknowledged the small sample size as a limitation that may reduce accuracy.

This sample's time point label indicates: newly diagnosed GD, antithyroid drugs for less than 3 months. RNA was extracted from PBMCs in TRIzol for both TCR sequencing and RNA sequencing. The diagnosis of Graves' disease was made according to American Thyroid Association guidelines. Recruitment of patients was carried out at an endocrinology department in Xi'an, China. Each patient gave approximately 10 milliliters of peripheral blood, collected in an EDTA anticoagulant tube. Ficoll Paque Plus density gradient separation was used to isolate PBMCs, and no further T cell sorting was performed. RNA quality was checked with an Agilent 2100 Bioanalyzer and agarose gel, and concentration with a NanoDrop 2000. V is shortened by 4 bases, J by 3 bases, and the region joining them spans 13 bases. CDR1 and CDR2 are read off the germline V gene (reference sequence) as LGHDT and YNNKEL. The cysteine opens and the phenylalanine closes a CDR3 of 15 amino acids. The read is trimmed to its CDR3 DNA, 45 bases read in frame from base 1.

Preparation of the library involved multiplex PCR. TCRdb lists the instrument as Illumina HiSeq 4000. CDR3 regions were amplified by Arm-PCR with iRepertoire HTBI primers to construct TCR beta libraries. PCR products were gel purified before sequencing. In the source study's methods: Across samples, 60 to 70 TRBV and 14 TRBJ segments were identified and used for gene usage analysis of CDR3 amino acid clonotypes. Filtered high-quality paired reads were merged into contigs using COPE and FqMerger. BLAST was used to align contigs to IMGT TRBV, TRBD and TRBJ reference genes, with CDR3 defined following IMGT. Highly expanded clones were defined as clonotypes with a frequency above 0.1%. Shannon entropy was used to measure repertoire diversity, and the Gini coefficient was used to measure V-J evenness. Clonotypes shared by more than one individual were considered public. The public reads were run again by TCRdb, first through fastp at Q25 and then through MiXCR, and only productive beta chains were kept. Each record represents a unique CDR3 protein, reported with the most common genes and DNA among its rows. TCRdb's processing, not the study's, gives the V and J calls here. The sample yields about 430,000 distinct CDR3 sequences; approximately 16% were counted once. The ten most abundant clones make up roughly 7.7% of the sample.

This clonotype was seen a handful of times. It lacks a known antigen. The input lacks base qualities; no much larger clone sits a single base away. The same sample was also studied in work on T cells in Graves' hyperthyroidism and ophthalmopathy. Drawing on the second study: A patient counted as having stable Graves' hyperthyroidism if no progression to ophthalmopathy occurred over 18 months of follow-up. The hyperthyroidism patients were between 18 and 65 years old and newly diagnosed, with a disease duration of less than 2 months. Any patient with an uncontrolled infection, another autoimmune disease, pregnancy or lactation was excluded. Diagnoses were based on clinical symptoms, serum thyroxine and TRAb, thyroid ultrasound and orbital computed tomography. For the first round of RT-PCR on the TCR CDR3, the HTBI primer set was used together with the Qiagen OneStep RT-PCR kit. Most expanded thyroid clonotypes (frequency above 0.001) were also detected in blood, suggesting blood repertoires may reflect thyroid immune responses. A 13 V-J signature model separated ophthalmopathy from stable hyperthyroidism, with around 91% sensitivity and approximately 81% specificity in cross-validation and 80%/75% in testing. In validation, progression to ophthalmopathy was predicted by the model with nearly 71% sensitivity and approximately 78% specificity, a median of around 5.9 months before onset. TCR V-J signatures able to tell the groups apart were searched for in a discovery cohort of 100 patients, of whom 43 had Graves' ophthalmopathy and roughly 59 had stable Graves' hyperthyroidism. Whether ophthalmopathy could be predicted prospectively was tested in an independent validation cohort made up of under 20 hyperthyroidism patients plus 17 patients who later progressed to ophthalmopathy. For training and testing, the 100 or so patients in the discovery cohort were randomly divided in a 7:3 ratio. In about 6 Graves' hyperthyroidism patients, the study also compared T-cell repertoires from thyroid tissue with T-cell repertoires from blood. After sampling, hyperthyroidism patients received methimazole starting at 30 mg daily, and ophthalmopathy patients received high-dose intravenous methylprednisolone. Libraries were constructed in a second round of multiplex PCR, after which size selection and purification were performed. Paired-end sequencing of the libraries was performed with 100 bp reads on an Illumina HiSeq2000. SOAPnuke was used to process the raw data, removing reads that contained adapters or uncalled bases, had a mean Phred below 15, or lacked an exact match to the constant primer or identifier. COPE v1.2.5 was used to merge high-quality paired reads, and clonotypes were defined as unique nucleotide sequences. Clonotypes were aligned to IMGT TRBV, TRBD and TRBJ reference segments using MiTCR v1.1. The analysis included only V-J combinations with a frequency above 0.0001, which together covered more than 99% of the repertoires. A TCS score was defined as the ratio of F50 (clonal expansion) to E x V (chaos), with BLOSUM62-based TCRdist applied between CDR3 peptides within each V-J. Welch's t-statistics and random forest reduced fewer than 600 V-J features to about 12, which were used in a naive Bayes classifier (R e1071). No statistical method was used to fix the sample size in advance, and group allocation was not hidden from the investigators. The paper describes TCR Vbeta CDR3 sequencing of some 130 peripheral blood samples, made up of 43 ophthalmopathy patients, over 70 hyperthyroidism patients and 17 progressor patients.

The clonotype comes from a woman in her 40s with Graves disease. Donor details come from another sample of the same person, matched by shared clones. Here the sequenced sample was peripheral blood mononuclear cells (PBMCs), taken at new diagnosis, from a patient treated with antithyroid drugs. Recombination linked TRBV3-1 to TRBJ2-1; the D segment could be TRBD2, given 6 matching bases. The DNA sequence reads TGTGCCAGCAGCCCGGGAGCTCTCGTCTACAATGAGCAGTTCTTC. This gives the protein CASSPGALVYNEQFF.